This is a list of T cell receptor beta chains from one sample in a study of response to subunit inactivated influenza vaccine. TCRdb reprocessed the RT-PCR reads via MiXCR and lists one record per CDR3 protein. This table holds 550,000 to 650,000 distinct CDR3 sequences, about an eighth found once. The sample consisted of PBMCs from blood, taken on the day of vaccination. These receptors came from a man aged 50-59 years who received an inactivated influenza vaccine. Both conserved end residues are part of each CDR3. A D gene is named only where the DNA matches it firmly. Only some rows state a clone size, as once, few, many or a class for expanded clones.

D | J | size | V | DNA | CDR3
- | TRBJ2-1 | many | TRBV2 | TGTGCCAGCAGTCCAGGGGACTCCTACAATGAGCAGTTCTTC | CASSPGDSYNEQFF
- | TRBJ2-7 | many | TRBV18 | TGTGCCAGCAGCCCGGGCAGCTACGAGCAGTACTTC | CASSPGSYEQYF
TRBD1 | TRBJ1-1 | few | TRBV24-1 | TGTGCCACCAGCAGACAGGGGAGCTCTGAAGCTTTCTTT | CATSRQGSSEAFF
TRBD2 | TRBJ2-7 | - | TRBV12-3/TRBV12-4 | TGTGCCAGCAACCTAGACTTAGCGGGTATCACCGAGCAGTACTTC | CASNLDLAGITEQYF
- | TRBJ2-1 | few | TRBV6-2/TRBV6-3 | TGTGCCAGCAGTTACCTACAATCCTACAATGAGCAGTTCTTC | CASSYLQSYNEQFF
- | TRBJ2-6 | once | TRBV4-1 | TGCGCCAGCAGCCAAGCACCAACCCGGTCTGGGGCCAACGTCCTGACTTTC | CASSQAPTRSGANVLTF
TRBD2 | TRBJ2-3 | - | TRBV20-1 | TGCAGTGCTAGGACTAGCGGTAGCACAGATACGCAGTATTTT | CSARTSGSTDTQYF
- | TRBJ1-1 | few | TRBV20-1 | TGCAGTGCTAGAGATCAGAGGTGGGGGGGGCTTGGCACTGAAGCTTTCTTT | CSARDQRWGGLGTEAFF
- | TRBJ1-1 | few | TRBV3-1 | TGTGCCAGCAGCCAAGGTAGGTCGCGGATTGAAGCTTTCTTT | CASSQGRSRIEAFF
- | TRBJ1-4 | - | TRBV3-1 | TGTGCCAGCAGCCAAGGAGGGTCAGATAATGAAAAACTGTTTTTT | CASSQGGSDNEKLFF
- | TRBJ2-7 | - | TRBV18 | TGTGCCAGCTCACCACTTCCTTCCCCCTACGAGCAGTACTTC | CASSPLPSPYEQYF
- | TRBJ2-3 | - | TRBV10-3 | TGTGCCATCAGTGAGTCGAAGGCGGGGTCGGGCACAGATACGCAGTATTTT | CAISESKAGSGTDTQYF
TRBD2 | TRBJ2-5 | - | TRBV5-5 | TGTGCCAGCAGCTTGATGTTGCGCGGGAGGGGGGAAGAGACCCAGTACTTC | CASSLMLRGRGEETQYF
- | TRBJ1-1 | many | TRBV6-2/TRBV6-3 | TGTGCCAGCAGTTACTCAGGGAGGACTGAAGCTTTCTTT | CASSYSGRTEAFF
TRBD1 | TRBJ2-4 | - | TRBV5-6 | TGTGCCAGCAGCATAGGACAGGGAGGACACATTCAGTACTTC | CASSIGQGGHIQYF
- | TRBJ1-2 | few | TRBV30 | TGTGCCTGGAACACCGGGACGGTCTTCGGCGGCTACACCTTC | CAWNTGTVFGGYTF
- | TRBJ2-7 | - | TRBV24-1 | TGTGCCACCAGTGATTACGGCTACGAGCAGTACTTC | CATSDYGYEQYF
TRBD2 | TRBJ2-1 | few | TRBV6-5 | TGTGCCAGCAGTTACACGGGACTAGCGGGCAACAATGAGCAGTTCTTC | CASSYTGLAGNNEQFF
- | TRBJ2-1 | - | TRBV4-3 | TGCGCCAGCAGCCAAGATTCCGATAGCTCCTACAATGAGCAGTTCTTC | CASSQDSDSSYNEQFF
- | TRBJ2-3 | many | TRBV7-3 | TGTGCCAGCAGCTTATCCCCTGGGGAACCTACGCAGTATTTT | CASSLSPGEPTQYF
TRBD2 | TRBJ2-1 | few | TRBV11-2 | TGTGCCAGCAGCAGAGGTAGCGGGAACGCCTACAATGAGCAGTTCTTC | CASSRGSGNAYNEQFF
TRBD2 | TRBJ2-1 | - | TRBV14 | TGTGCCAGCAGCCAAGGTTCCCGCTGGCTAGCGGGAGCCAATGAGCAGTTCTTC | CASSQGSRWLAGANEQFF
- | TRBJ2-1 | - | TRBV7-8 | TGTGCCAGCAGCTTCCTGTACGAGGGTGAGCAGTTCTTC | CASSFLYEGEQFF
- | TRBJ2-3 | many | TRBV29-1 | TGCAGCGTTGAAGTGGGGTTCGCGGCGGGCACAGATACGCAGTATTTT | CSVEVGFAAGTDTQYF